This is a list of T cell receptor beta chains from one sample in a study of T-cell memory formation after mild COVID-19. TCRdb fed the 5' RACE reads into MiXCR, producing one record per CDR3 protein. The repertoire holds approximately 500,000 distinct CDR3 sequences, with around a quarter as singletons. Sequenced sample: PBMCs or a T cell subset sorted from them (not recorded which). The receptors were sampled from an adult woman who had mild COVID-19 (a few samples of this study predate the infection). Cell type and time point are not known. CDR3s include the opening cysteine and the closing phenylalanine or tryptophan. A D gene is named only where the DNA matches it firmly. The size entry is marked missing in some rows and otherwise reads once, few, many or a size class.

size,J,V,D,DNA,CDR3
.,TRBJ2-3,TRBV30,TRBD2,TGTGCCTGGAGTGAGTGGCTAGCGGGAGGCCGGAATCTGGATACGCAGTATTTT,CAWSEWLAGGRNLDTQYF
few,TRBJ2-7,TRBV20-1,TRBD2,TGCAGTGCAACCGGGACTAGCGGGAGGGGGTCCTACGAGCAGTACTTC,CSATGTSGRGSYEQYF
.,TRBJ1-4,TRBV7-3,.,TGTGCCAGCAGCTTAAGTCAGGGTTGCGAAAAACTGTTTTTT,CASSLSQGCEKLFF
many,TRBJ2-6,TRBV12-3/TRBV12-4,.,TGTGCCAGCAGTTTGGGTTTAGGGATCGGCTCTGGGGCCAACGTCCTGACTTTC,CASSLGLGIGSGANVLTF
once,TRBJ2-1,TRBV5-1,.,TGCGCCAGCGGACCGCTAGCGACGTCCTACAATGAGCAGTTCTTC,CASGPLATSYNEQFF
.,TRBJ1-1,TRBV5-5,.,TGTGCCAGCAGTTTCGGGACAAAGAACACTGAAGCTTTCTTT,CASSFGTKNTEAFF
.,TRBJ2-1,TRBV12-3/TRBV12-4,.,TGTGCCAGCAGCCCCCATGCAGGGTTAAATGAGCAGTTCTTC,CASSPHAGLNEQFF
.,TRBJ2-1,TRBV5-1,TRBD1,TGCGCCAGCAGCCTGGGACAGGTCTCCGGGAATGAGCAGTTCTTC,CASSLGQVSGNEQFF
.,TRBJ1-1,TRBV24-1,.,TGTGCCACCAGTGATTTGTTGGGGACTGAAGCTTTCTTT,CATSDLLGTEAFF
few,TRBJ2-1,TRBV12-3/TRBV12-4,.,TGTGCCAGCAGTTTTCAGTTTACGAGCTCCTACAATGAGCAGTTCTTC,CASSFQFTSSYNEQFF
.,TRBJ2-7,TRBV5-1,TRBD1,TGCGCCAGCAGCCCCGGGACAGGGGGTGTCGTCGAGCAGTACTTC,CASSPGTGGVVEQYF
few,TRBJ1-5,TRBV3-1,.,TGTGCCAGCAGCCAAGAGGTGAGGTGCAATCAGCCCCAGCATTTT,CASSQEVRCNQPQHF
.,TRBJ2-7,TRBV5-6,TRBD2,TGTGCCAGCAGCTTGATGGGGCGGGAGGGCTCCTACGAGCAGTACTTC,CASSLMGREGSYEQYF
.,TRBJ1-1,TRBV29-1,.,TGCAGCGTTGAAGATATGGAGGGGAGGGCTGAAGCTTTCTTT,CSVEDMEGRAEAFF
.,TRBJ1-2,TRBV18,.,TGTGCCAGCTCACCAGCGGGAATGATGTATGGCTACACCTTC,CASSPAGMMYGYTF
.,TRBJ1-1,TRBV6-5,.,TGTGCCAGCAGTTACTCGTCAGGGTCGAACACTGAAGCTTTCTTT,CASSYSSGSNTEAFF
few,TRBJ1-1,TRBV14,.,TGTGCCAGCAGCCCCAGGGTTGCTGAAGCTTTCTTT,CASSPRVAEAFF
.,TRBJ2-1,TRBV15,.,TGTGCCACCAGCAGGATTACCTCTAGTGAGCAGTTCTTC,CATSRITSSEQFF
.,TRBJ2-2,TRBV10-3,.,TGTGCCATCAGTGAGTTGGACAGTGGACCCGGGGAGCTGTTTTTT,CAISELDSGPGELFF
.,TRBJ1-5,TRBV10-2,.,TGCGCCAGCAGCGATATCCGGGGCTCGGGCAATCAGCCCCAGCATTTT,CASSDIRGSGNQPQHF
.,TRBJ2-1,TRBV6-5,TRBD2,TGTGCCAGCAAGCGGGAGTGGACCTACAATGAGCAGTTCTTC,CASKREWTYNEQFF
few,TRBJ2-2,TRBV5-1,.,TGCGCCAGCAGCAAGGACATATCGGACACCGGGGAGCTGTTTTTT,CASSKDISDTGELFF
.,TRBJ1-1,TRBV7-8,TRBD1,TGTGCCAGCAGCCTAGAGACAGGGTTCACTGAAGCTTTCTTT,CASSLETGFTEAFF
few,TRBJ2-1,TRBV10-3,.,TGTGCCATCAGTGATGGTAACAGCAATGAGCAGTTCTTC,CAISDGNSNEQFF
many,TRBJ2-7,TRBV29-1,TRBD1,TGCAGCGCTGGGACAGACTCCTACGAGCAGTACTTC,CSAGTDSYEQYF
few,TRBJ2-7,TRBV7-2,TRBD1,TGTGCCAGCAGCTTAGGGTGGACAGGTGACGAGCAGTACTTC,CASSLGWTGDEQYF
.,TRBJ2-3,TRBV27,.,TGTGCCAGCAGCCAGCTCAACCCCCTCCCGACAGATACGCAGTATTTT,CASSQLNPLPTDTQYF
.,TRBJ1-1,TRBV11-2,.,TGTGCCAGCCTCCCCCCGGGGGGAAGGATTAAAGGTGAAGCTTTCTTT,CASLPPGGRIKGEAFF
.,TRBJ2-7,TRBV6-5,TRBD1,TGTGCCAGCAGGGGTACCGGGACAGGCTTTTACGAGCAGTACTTC,CASRGTGTGFYEQYF
few,TRBJ2-7,TRBV29-1,TRBD2,TGCAGCGTTGTACTAGCGGGAGGGCCGTACGAGCAGTACTTC,CSVVLAGGPYEQYF
.,TRBJ2-2,TRBV6-1,.,TGTGCCAGCAGTAATGGGGTCGGGGAGCTGTTTTTT,CASSNGVGELFF
few,TRBJ1-4,TRBV10-3,.,TGTGCCAGTGCTGAGGGGGGGGCGTCTGAAAAACTGTTTTTT,CASAEGGASEKLFF
.,TRBJ2-3,TRBV11-2,.,TGTGCCAGCAGCTTAGCACCCACTAGCCCAGCTACGCAGTATTTT,CASSLAPTSPATQYF
.,TRBJ2-7,TRBV20-1,.,TGCAGTGCTCCCCTGGTCGGGACCTACGAGCAGTACTTC,CSAPLVGTYEQYF
.,TRBJ2-5,TRBV11-2,TRBD2,TGTGCCAGCAGCTTAGAATTAGCGGGAGGGGTCCAAGAGACCCAGTACTTC,CASSLELAGGVQETQYF
few,TRBJ2-6,TRBV20-1,TRBD1,TGCAGTGCAACAGGGGCCGGGGCCAACGTCCTGACTTTC,CSATGAGANVLTF
few,TRBJ2-5,TRBV5-1,TRBD1,TGCGCCAGCAGCTTGGTGGGGACAGGCTCAAGAGAGACCCAGTACTTC,CASSLVGTGSRETQYF
.,TRBJ1-2,TRBV4-3,.,TGCGCCAGCAGCCAAGATCCTTCCACGACGAGCTATGGCTACACCTTC,CASSQDPSTTSYGYTF
few,TRBJ2-1,TRBV29-1,TRBD2,TGCAGCGTTGAATTAGCGGGGAGCTCCTACAATGAGCAGTTCTTC,CSVELAGSSYNEQFF
few,TRBJ2-1,TRBV20-1,TRBD2,TGCAGTGCTAGCCCAGCGGGAGTTCGGGAGCAGTTCTTC,CSASPAGVREQFF
few,TRBJ2-1,TRBV9,TRBD2,TGTGCCAGCAGCGCACGGGCGGGACTAGCGGGAGTGGGGGAGCAGTTCTTC,CASSARAGLAGVGEQFF
few,TRBJ2-7,TRBV7-6,.,TGTGCCAGCAGCTCCGGGACCTCCTACGAGCAGTACTTC,CASSSGTSYEQYF
few,TRBJ2-5,TRBV14,.,TGTGCCAGCAGCCAGGCTCGGTTTGGGAGCGAGACCCAGTACTTC,CASSQARFGSETQYF
many,TRBJ2-5,TRBV5-1,.,TGCGCCAGCAGCTTGGAAGGACCGGGGTGGGAGACCCAGTACTTC,CASSLEGPGWETQYF
.,TRBJ1-1,TRBV5-1,.,TGCGCCAGCAGCACTCAACCGGGACGGGGGGCGAACACTGAAGCTTTCTTT,CASSTQPGRGANTEAFF
few,TRBJ2-3,TRBV5-1,TRBD1,TGCGCCAGCAGCCCGGGACAGTCTAGCACAGATACGCAGTATTTT,CASSPGQSSTDTQYF
few,TRBJ2-2,TRBV5-1,TRBD1,TGCGCCAGCAGCCGGGACAGGGAAGGAACCGGGGAGCTGTTTTTT,CASSRDREGTGELFF
.,TRBJ1-1,TRBV7-3,TRBD1,TGTGCCAGCAGCTTTGCACAGGGGTCGGGTACTGAAGCTTTCTTT,CASSFAQGSGTEAFF
few,TRBJ1-1,TRBV3-1,.,TGTGCCAGCAGCCAAGCGGGGGGGATGGGCGAAGCTTTCTTT,CASSQAGGMGEAFF
few,TRBJ2-7,TRBV5-1,TRBD2,TGCGCCAGCAGCCGACTAGCGGAAGGCTACGAGCAGTACTTC,CASSRLAEGYEQYF
many,TRBJ2-1,TRBV2,.,TGTGCCAGCAGCCGAGGGAATGAGCAGTTCTTC,CASSRGNEQFF
.,TRBJ1-2,TRBV5-1,.,TGCGCCAGCAGCCCCCGTTGGGGACTAGGCTACACCTTC,CASSPRWGLGYTF
.,TRBJ2-7,TRBV12-3/TRBV12-4,.,TGTGCCAGCAGTTCCCCCCTAGCCGAGCAGTACTTC,CASSSPLAEQYF
few,TRBJ2-1,TRBV6-4,TRBD2,TGTGCCAGCAGTGCCCGGGAGGGGGGCAATGAGCAGTTCTTC,CASSAREGGNEQFF
few,TRBJ2-1,TRBV20-1,TRBD2,TGCAGTGCGGGAATAGCGGGAGACAATGAGCAGTTCTTC,CSAGIAGDNEQFF
.,TRBJ1-5,TRBV18,.,TGTGCCAGCTCACTTCTAGGGGCAGGGAGCAATCAGCCCCAGCATTTT,CASSLLGAGSNQPQHF
few,TRBJ1-1,TRBV7-9,.,TGTGCCAGCAGCTTATTGAAGTTTCTTTGGGGAAACGAAGCTTTCTTT,CASSLLKFLWGNEAFF
.,TRBJ1-1,TRBV6-6,.,TGTGCCAGCAGTTACCATCAGACCCGGAACACTGAAGCTTTCTTT,CASSYHQTRNTEAFF
.,TRBJ2-7,TRBV7-8,TRBD1,TGTGCCAGCAGCTTGTTCAGCCCGGGACAGGGAACCTACGAGCAGTACTTC,CASSLFSPGQGTYEQYF
.,TRBJ2-7,TRBV7-8,.,TGTGCCAGCAGCCACCCGACAGGTGCCTACGAGCAGTACTTC,CASSHPTGAYEQYF